These 32 T cell receptor beta chains share one sample of origin, sequenced in a study of blood T cells in healthy people across ages. A sample-barcoded 5' primer and a J-beta primer mix were used in a second PCR of roughly 6 to 11 cycles. TCRdb redid the calling of the 5' RACE reads with MiXCR, one entry per CDR3 protein. Of about 2 million distinct CDR3 sequences listed, 49% were seen once; the top ten hold approximately 2.1%. Source material: blood. These receptors came from a woman in her thirties or forties in good health.

The V and J genes are TRBV7-2 and TRBJ2-7, with 7 bases matching TRBD1. The CDR3 loop spans 14 amino acids. Looked up from germline, CDR1 is SGHTA and CDR2 is FQGNSA. V dropped 5 bases and J dropped 7; count of bases not matched to a gene: 11. CDR3 DNA sequence: TGTGCCAGCAGCCCTGGACAGGAGAAGGATGAGCAGTACTTC. This encodes CASSPGQEKDEQYF.

This clonotype has only a few counts. The rearrangement uses TRBV2 and TRBJ2-1; either TRBD1 or TRBD2 may fit D (5 bases each). The CDR3 length is 12 residues. V was clipped by 2 bases and J by 9 bases, with 8 bases between them. Germline V lookup: CDR1 SNHLY, CDR2 FYNNEI. DNA for the CDR3: TGTGCCAGCAGTGAAACTGGGGGTGAGCAGTTCTTC. It codes for CASSETGGEQFF. The full variable domain, completed using reference TRBV2 and TRBJ2-1, is EPEVTQTPSHQVTQMGQEVILRCVPISNHLYFYWYRQILGQKVEFLVSFYNNEISEKSEIFDDQFSVERPDGSNFTLKIRSTKLEDSAMYFCASSETGGEQFFGPGTRLTVL.

The chain joins TRBV7-9 to TRBJ2-5; TRBD1 matches 9 bases. CDR3 size: 15 residues. Germline-derived CDR1 and CDR2 are SEHNR and FQNEAQ (reference sequence). Trimming at V came to 5 bases and at J to 4 bases, leaving 8 bases not matched to a gene. The CDR3 region has the DNA TGTGCCAGCAGCCTCGCCCTGGACAGGGGAGAGACCCAGTACTTC. Its translation: CASSLALDRGETQYF.

This clonotype has a handful of counts. The chain couples TRBV7-2 to TRBJ1-1, with D possibly matching TRBD1 (5 bases). The CDR3 covers 16 residues. The V end lost 2 bases, the J end lost 1 base, and 14 bases lay between the germline ends. Germline V gene lookup returns CDR1 SGHTA and CDR2 FQGNSA. In nucleotides, the CDR3 is TGTGCCAGCAGCTTACGGCAGGGACTAACGAACACTGAAGCTTTCTTT. This sequence encodes CASSLRQGLTNTEAFF.

This clonotype was detected once. The V gene is TRBV20-1, the J gene TRBJ1-2; D may be TRBD1 (5 bases). The CDR3 runs 13 residues. The V and J ends lost 5 bases and 6 bases respectively, with 16 bases between them. Germline V gene lookup returns CDR1 DFQATT and CDR2 SNEGSKA (reference sequence). DNA for the CDR3: TGCAGTGCTGGACCACGGGGGTTTAATGGCTACACCTTC. Residues: CSAGPRGFNGYTF.

This clonotype has a handful of counts. CDR3 nucleotide sequence: TGTGCCAGCAGCGTAGATGCAGGGGGCAATCAGCCCCAGCATTTT. Translation gives CASSVDAGGNQPQHF. The chain has TRBV9 and TRBJ1-5, with D possibly TRBD1 on 6 matching bases. The CDR3 extends over 15 amino acids. Trimming pared 0 bases from V and 2 bases from J, leaving 9 bases between. Looked up from germline, CDR1 is SGDLS and CDR2 is YYNGEE.

The chain joins TRBV6-1 to TRBJ2-7, with 10 bases matching TRBD1. The germline V gene has CDR1 MNHNS and CDR2 SASEGT. CDR3 length: 14 residues. J was trimmed by 4 bases and V by 10 bases; bases with no gene match: 10. CDR3 sequence (DNA): TGTGCCACCATAGCGACAGGGGGCACGTACGAGCAGTACTTC. This sequence encodes CATIATGGTYEQYF.

The DNA for the CDR3 is TGCGCCAGCAGCTTGGCCGCCCTAGGTGTGACAGGGAAAAATGAGCAGTTCTTC. This codes for CASSLAALGVTGKNEQFF. The chain links TRBV5-1 to TRBJ2-1; 7 positions agree with TRBD1. This CDR3 is built from 18 residues. V was pared by 0 bases and J by 7 bases, with 16 bases of the junction left unmatched. Germline CDR1 is SGHRS and CDR2 is YFSETQ.

The table lists this clonotype with many counts. The germline gene is not matched at one end of the junction; a read error may be the cause. This chain connects TRBV5-1 to TRBJ2-3, with D maybe TRBD1 (6 bases). The CDR3 is made up of 14 amino acids. Germline V gene data show CDR1 as SGHRS and CDR2 as YFSETQ. The CDR3 DNA follows: TGTGCCAGCAGTTCAGGGGCTGGCACAGATACGCAGTATTTT. Translated: CASSSGAGTDTQYF.

About this clonotype itself: Germline is not matched at one junction end, which may reflect a read error. V and J are TRBV4-1 and TRBJ1-1; 9 bases map to TRBD1. CDR1 and CDR2 from the germline V gene are MGHRA and YSYEKL. The CDR3 contains 15 residues. This CDR3 is CASSKEATGGTEAFF. The CDR3 bases are TGCGCCAGCAGCAAAGAAGCGACAGGGGGCACTGAAGCTTTCTTT.

This chain uses TRBV6-5 with TRBJ1-6; D is possibly TRBD1 (6 bases). The CDR3 is made up of 15 amino acids. Germline V gene lookup returns CDR1 MNHEY and CDR2 SVGAGI. The V gene lost 5 bases and the J gene lost 7 bases, with 15 bases spanning the gap. CDR3 nucleotides: TGTGCCAGCAGTAACCGACAGGTGACAAATTCACCCCTCCACTTT. It specifies CASSNRQVTNSPLHF.

This clonotype was picked up a small number of times. The rearrangement joins TRBV7-8 to TRBJ1-2; maybe TRBD1 (5 bases). The germline CDR1 and CDR2 sequences are SGHVS and FQNEAQ. Trimming removed 0 bases at V and 2 bases at J, with 16 bases between. This CDR3 is built from 17 residues. The CDR3 bases are TGTGCCAGCAGCTTAGCCGGGGGTCCATTACCGAACTATGGCTACACCTTC. Encoded protein: CASSLAGGPLPNYGYTF.

To note about this clonotype: Relative to the germline gene, one junction end is altered; a read error may explain this. The V and J genes are TRBV28 and TRBJ2-7; D possibly corresponds to TRBD2 (6 bases). CDR1 and CDR2 (germline): MDHEN, SYDVKM. There are 15 residues in the CDR3. CDR3 sequence: CASTIRSGYLYEQYF. The CDR3 nucleotides are TGCGCCAGCACCATAAGAAGCGGGTACCTCTACGAGCAGTACTTC.

The chain employs TRBV2 and TRBJ1-5, with D tentatively TRBD1 (6 bases). The CDR3 has 15 residues. Per germline, CDR1 SNHLY and CDR2 FYNNEI. V was cut by 5 bases and J by 2 bases, with 13 bases left in between. CDR3 bases: TGTGCCAGCAGTTTGACAGGTCCCCGCAATCAGCCCCAGCATTTT. Translated: CASSLTGPRNQPQHF.

The chain carries TRBV4-3 and TRBJ1-2; D gene uncertain. Germline values: CDR1 LGHNA, CDR2 YSLEER. The CDR3 totals 14 residues. V was cut by 0 bases and J by 8 bases, with 13 bases left in between. This CDR3 is CASSQEGSLRGYTF. The CDR3, as DNA: TGCGCCAGCAGCCAAGAGGGGTCTCTAAGGGGCTACACCTTC.

Only a few counts were recorded for this clonotype. This chain joins TRBV6-5 and TRBJ2-5, with D possibly matching TRBD2 (6 bases). This CDR3 contains 15 residues. Germline V gene data show CDR1 as MNHEY and CDR2 as SVGAGI. Trimming took 8 bases from V and 4 from J, leaving 20 bases between them. In nucleotides, the CDR3 is TGTGCCAGCTTTCCCCCGGGACTCCGAGGAGAGACCCAGTACTTC. This sequence encodes CASFPPGLRGETQYF.

This clonotype was observed a handful of times. The chain uses TRBV28 and TRBJ2-5; tentatively, D is TRBD2 (5 bases). V was pared by 6 bases and J by 2 bases, with 19 bases between. The CDR3 covers 16 residues. Germline CDR1 is MDHEN and CDR2 is SYDVKM. The CDR3 reads CASSPLLLGGQETQYF. The CDR3 nucleotides read TGTGCCAGCAGCCCCCTTCTACTGGGCGGGCAAGAGACCCAGTACTTC.

The chain recombines TRBV28 with TRBJ2-3, with TRBD2 as a possible D gene (6 bases). The CDR3 totals 15 residues. CDR1 and CDR2 (germline): MDHEN, SYDVKM. Between the trimmed V and J ends, which lost 2 bases and 0 bases, there was a span of 9 bases. As DNA, the CDR3 is TGTGCCAGCAGTTTAGGGCGGGAAAGCACAGATACGCAGTATTTT. Amino acids: CASSLGRESTDTQYF.

The V call is TRBV12-3 or TRBV12-4, the J call TRBJ2-1, with 7 bases fitting TRBD1. V lost 7 bases and J lost 7; bases outside the gene matches: 10. The CDR3 has 14 residues. The CDR3 reads CASTWTGLLNEQFF. CDR3 in DNA: TGTGCCAGCACCTGGACAGGCCTCCTAAATGAGCAGTTCTTC.

The chain recombines TRBV2 with TRBJ2-1; TRBD2 matches 9 bases. Per germline, CDR1 SNHLY and CDR2 FYNNEI. The trim removed 3 bases at V and 3 bases at J, leaving 3 bases unmatched. The CDR3 contains 15 residues. CDR3 in DNA: TGTGCCAGCAGTGATGGCGGGGGGGTCTACAATGAGCAGTTCTTC. It specifies CASSDGGGVYNEQFF.

As regards this clonotype: The junction and the germline gene differ at one end; a read error may be behind it. The chain combines TRBV3-1 with TRBJ2-1; D not certain. Germline V gives CDR1 LGHDT, CDR2 YNNKEL (reference sequence). The CDR3 is 12 residues long. CDR3 nucleotide sequence: TGTGCCAGCGACGACTCCTATAATGAGCAGTTCTTC. Residues: CASDDSYNEQFF.

The chain employs TRBV29-1 and TRBJ2-4; D not certain. The DNA matches TRBJ2-5 better at its end, which makes the J call doubtful. The CDR3 consists of 13 residues. Germline V gene data show CDR1 as SQVTM and CDR2 as ANQGSEA. CDR3 nucleotide sequence: TGCAGCGTTGGGGGAACGAGGCAAGAGACCCAGTACTTC. This sequence encodes CSVGGTRQETQYF.

This rearrangement joins TRBV6-6 to TRBJ2-5, with D possibly TRBD2 on 6 matching bases. Per germline, CDR1 MNHNY and CDR2 SVGAGI (reference sequence). The CDR3 has 13 residues. The V gene lost 5 bases and the J gene lost 11 bases, with 18 bases spanning the gap. CDR3 DNA: TGTGCCAGCAGTCCAAACTCGCTTCGGGAGCAGTACTTC. This gives the protein CASSPNSLREQYF.

This clonotype was counted between two and nine times. The rearrangement joins TRBV12-3 or TRBV12-4 to TRBJ2-7; 12 nucleotides match TRBD2. The J segment lost 4 bases and the V segment lost 1 base, leaving 5 bases of the junction unmatched. The CDR3 has 16 residues. CDR3 amino acids: CASSLGRTSGAYEQYF. The CDR3 DNA reads TGTGCCAGCAGTTTAGGTCGGACTAGCGGGGCTTACGAGCAGTACTTC.

The genes are TRBV5-1 and TRBJ2-3, with 8 bases aligning to TRBD2. The V segment lost 4 bases and the J segment 2 bases; nucleotides outside the gene matches: 12. This CDR3 has 17 amino acids. CDR1 is SGHRS, CDR2 YFSETQ, per germline. CDR3 bases: TGCGCCAGCAGCCCCACCGCGGGGGGCCTGAACACAGATACGCAGTATTTT. Its protein product is CASSPTAGGLNTDTQYF.

The rearrangement uses TRBV28 and TRBJ2-6, with D tentatively TRBD2 (6 bases). The CDR3 covers 17 residues. Per the germline V gene, CDR1 is MDHEN and CDR2 is SYDVKM. V shed 8 bases and J shed 1 base, with 18 bases lying between them. Here the CDR3 DNA reads TGTGCCAGCTGCCCCCGGGGGTTTTCGTCTGGGGCCAACGTCCTGACTTTC. This translates into CASCPRGFSSGANVLTF.

V is TRBV7-9 and J is TRBJ1-1; D might be TRBD1 (6 bases). This CDR3 is built from 14 residues. V gave up 1 base and J gave up 7 bases, with 13 bases separating them. Germline values: CDR1 SEHNR, CDR2 FQNEAQ (reference sequence). The CDR3 loop is CASSLGLQGHEAFF. For the CDR3, the DNA is TGTGCCAGCAGCTTAGGGTTACAGGGACATGAAGCTTTCTTT.

The chain employs TRBV25-1 and TRBJ1-2; D might be TRBD1 (6 bases). The CDR3 extends over 14 amino acids. The V end was cut by 5 bases, the J end by 3 bases, with 13 bases between. Germline V gene data show CDR1 as MGHDK and CDR2 as SYGVNS. The CDR3 DNA follows: TGTGCCAGCAGTAGGGGGGGCATGGACTATGGCTACACCTTC. It yields the protein CASSRGGMDYGYTF.

The V and J genes are TRBV12-3 or TRBV12-4 and TRBJ1-1; 8 bases agree with TRBD1. The CDR3 runs 15 residues. V lost 1 base, J lost 3 bases, and 4 bases stayed unmatched. CDR3: CASSLGTGTDTEAFF. As DNA, the CDR3 is TGTGCCAGCAGTTTAGGGACAGGGACCGACACTGAAGCTTTCTTT.

The chain recombines TRBV13 with TRBJ1-2, with D possibly being TRBD1 (6 bases). CDR3 length: 13 amino acids. Germline CDR1 PRHDT, CDR2 FYEKMQ (reference sequence). Between the trimmed V and J ends, which lost 10 bases and 3 bases, there was a span of 15 bases. The CDR3 protein is CATRQVFDYGYTF. The DNA of the CDR3 is TGTGCCACCCGACAGGTTTTCGACTATGGCTACACCTTC.

This chain joins TRBV7-9 and TRBJ1-2; D gene unclear. CDR1 and CDR2 (germline): SEHNR, FQNEAQ (reference sequence). Trimming left V 10 bases short and J 7 bases short, with 22 bases between. CDR3 length equals 14 residues. The CDR3, as DNA: TGTGCCATTACCCCCGGTCCTAAGTGGGCTGGCTACACCTTC. It translates to CAITPGPKWAGYTF.

The rearrangement links TRBV15 to TRBJ2-3; weak D call: TRBD2 (5 bases). The CDR3 is 15 residues long. V was pared by 0 bases and J by 0 bases, with 7 bases between. In germline, CDR1 is LNHNV, CDR2 YYDKDF (reference sequence). The CDR3 DNA reads as TGTGCCACCAGCAGAGAGCCGGGGAGCACAGATACGCAGTATTTT. Translated: CATSREPGSTDTQYF.